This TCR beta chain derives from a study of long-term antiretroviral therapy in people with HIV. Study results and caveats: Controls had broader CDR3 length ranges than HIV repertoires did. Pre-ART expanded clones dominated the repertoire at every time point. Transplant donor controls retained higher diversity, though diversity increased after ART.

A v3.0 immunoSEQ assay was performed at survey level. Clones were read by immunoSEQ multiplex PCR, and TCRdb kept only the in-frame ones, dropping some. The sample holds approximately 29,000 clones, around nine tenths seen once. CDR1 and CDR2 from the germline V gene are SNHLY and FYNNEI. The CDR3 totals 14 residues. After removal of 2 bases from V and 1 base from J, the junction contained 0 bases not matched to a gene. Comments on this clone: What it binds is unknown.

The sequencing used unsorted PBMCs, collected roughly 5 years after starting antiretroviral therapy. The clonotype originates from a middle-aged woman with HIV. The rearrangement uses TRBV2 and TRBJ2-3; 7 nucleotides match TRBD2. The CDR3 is CASSESGGTDTQYF. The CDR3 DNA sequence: TGTGCCAGCAGTGAAAGCGGGGGCACAGATACGCAGTATTTT.